This TCR beta chain comes out of a study of blood T cells in healthy people across ages. Germline CDR1 reads MRHNA; CDR2 reads SNTAGT. The germline V and J ends were trimmed by 3 bases and 10 bases, with 10 bases remaining between them. The length of the CDR3 is 12 residues. This clonotype was recorded at least ten times. Antigen unknown. Overall study results and limits: Both naive CD4+ cell counts and diversity were greater in long-lived donors than in aged donors.

Then a second PCR, running about 7 to 11 cycles, was carried out with a sample-barcoded 5' primer and a J-beta primer mix. MiXCR, applied by TCRdb to the 5' RACE reads, yields one record per CDR3 protein. The sample has under 700,000 distinct CDR3 sequences; nearly 25% are singletons. Another study also made use of these data, one on T cells of mothers and their children. This second report adds: Three healthy Caucasian mothers and their six children were the donors. Sequencing returned over 10 million TCR beta CDR3 reads per mother and around 3 million per child.

The chain employs TRBV6-4 and TRBJ2-1; a possible D gene is TRBD2 (5 bases). The source material was blood. This TCR derives from a boy aged 10-17 years in good health. CDR3 DNA sequence: TGTGCCAGCAGTGAGGCCGAGGGCGAGCAGTTCTTC. Its translation: CASSEAEGEQFF.